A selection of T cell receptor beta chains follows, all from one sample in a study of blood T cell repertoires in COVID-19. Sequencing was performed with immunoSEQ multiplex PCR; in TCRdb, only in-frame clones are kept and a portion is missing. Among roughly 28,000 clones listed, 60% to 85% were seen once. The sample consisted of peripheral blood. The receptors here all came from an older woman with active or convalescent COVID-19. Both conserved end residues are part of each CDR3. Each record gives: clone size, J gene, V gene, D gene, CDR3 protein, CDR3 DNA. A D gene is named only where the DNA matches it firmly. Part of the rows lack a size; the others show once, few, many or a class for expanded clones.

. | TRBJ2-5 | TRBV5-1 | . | CASRGSGTNQETQYF | TGCGCCAGCAGGGGGTCCGGGACAAACCAAGAGACCCAGTACTTC
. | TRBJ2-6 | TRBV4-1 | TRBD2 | CASSQDYYRGAGANVLTF | TGCGCCAGCAGCCAAGACTACTATCGGGGGGCTGGGGCCAACGTCCTGACTTTC
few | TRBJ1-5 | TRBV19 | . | CASSMGGPGVSNQPQHF | TGTGCCAGTAGTATGGGGGGGCCGGGTGTAAGCAATCAGCCCCAGCATTTT
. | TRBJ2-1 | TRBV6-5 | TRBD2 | CASLVLAGSHNEQFF | TGTGCCAGCCTTGTACTAGCGGGTTCACACAATGAGCAGTTCTTC
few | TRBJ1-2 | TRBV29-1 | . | CSVTTGSYGYTF | TGCAGCGTGACGACGGGGTCCTATGGCTACACCTTC
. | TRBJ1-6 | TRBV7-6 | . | CASSSRGKDSPLHF | TGTGCCAGCAGTTCACGGGGTAAAGATTCACCCCTCCACTTT
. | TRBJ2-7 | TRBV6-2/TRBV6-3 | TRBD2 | CASSLRPGGNEQYF | TGTGCCAGCAGTTTGAGGCCGGGAGGGAACGAGCAGTACTTC
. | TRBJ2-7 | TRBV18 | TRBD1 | CASSPLGQTYEQYF | TGTGCCAGCTCACCACTGGGACAGACCTACGAGCAGTACTTC
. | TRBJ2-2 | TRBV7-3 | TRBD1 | CASSSHRGWNTGELFF | TGTGCCAGCAGCTCCCACAGGGGCTGGAACACCGGGGAGCTGTTTTTT
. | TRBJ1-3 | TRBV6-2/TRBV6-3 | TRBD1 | CASSYSSSGTGGNTIYF | TGTGCCAGCAGTTACTCTTCCTCCGGGACAGGGGGAAACACCATATATTTT
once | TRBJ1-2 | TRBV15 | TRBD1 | CATSSYGQGRGGYTF | TGTGCCACCAGCAGCTACGGACAGGGGAGAGGTGGCTACACCTTC
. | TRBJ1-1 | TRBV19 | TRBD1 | CASSTPSRGLGTEAFF | TGTGCCAGCAGTACTCCATCAAGGGGGCTGGGAACTGAAGCTTTCTTT
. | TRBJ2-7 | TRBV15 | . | CATSSKSSYEQYF | TGTGCCACCAGCAGTAAGAGCTCCTACGAGCAGTACTTC
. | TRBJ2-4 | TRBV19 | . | CASSIGTVAKNIQYF | TGTGCCAGTAGTATAGGGACAGTAGCCAAAAACATTCAGTACTTC
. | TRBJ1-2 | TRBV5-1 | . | CASSQGTNYGYTF | TGCGCCAGCAGCCAAGGGACAAACTATGGCTACACCTTC